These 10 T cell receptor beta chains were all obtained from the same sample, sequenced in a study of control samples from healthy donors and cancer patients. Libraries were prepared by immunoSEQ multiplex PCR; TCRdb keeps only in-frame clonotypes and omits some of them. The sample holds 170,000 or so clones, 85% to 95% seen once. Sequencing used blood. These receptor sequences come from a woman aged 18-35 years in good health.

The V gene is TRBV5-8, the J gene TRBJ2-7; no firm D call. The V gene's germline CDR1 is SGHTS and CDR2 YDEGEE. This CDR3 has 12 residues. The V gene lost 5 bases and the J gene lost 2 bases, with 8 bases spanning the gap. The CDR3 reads CASRGRAYEQYF. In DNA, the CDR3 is TGTGCCAGCAGGGGCCGGGCCTACGAGCAGTACTTC.

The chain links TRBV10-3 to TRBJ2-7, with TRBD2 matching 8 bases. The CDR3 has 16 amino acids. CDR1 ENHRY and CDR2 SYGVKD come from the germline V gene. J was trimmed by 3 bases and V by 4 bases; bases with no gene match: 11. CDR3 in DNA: TGTGCCATCAGTGGGGGGGCGACTAGCGCCGGCTACGAGCAGTACTTC. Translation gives CAISGGATSAGYEQYF.

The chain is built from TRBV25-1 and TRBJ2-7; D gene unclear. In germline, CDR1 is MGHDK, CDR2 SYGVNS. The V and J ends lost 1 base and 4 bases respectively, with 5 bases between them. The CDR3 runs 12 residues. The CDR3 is CASSEFGYEQYF. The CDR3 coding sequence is TGTGCCAGCAGTGAATTCGGATACGAGCAGTACTTC.

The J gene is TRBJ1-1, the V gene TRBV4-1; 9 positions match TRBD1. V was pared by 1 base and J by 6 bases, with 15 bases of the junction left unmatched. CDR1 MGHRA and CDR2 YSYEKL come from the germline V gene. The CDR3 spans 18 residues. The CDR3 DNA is TGCGCCAGCAGCCAAGGTCCCCCGAGTCGGGACAGGGCCCCTGAAGCTTTCTTT. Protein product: CASSQGPPSRDRAPEAFF.

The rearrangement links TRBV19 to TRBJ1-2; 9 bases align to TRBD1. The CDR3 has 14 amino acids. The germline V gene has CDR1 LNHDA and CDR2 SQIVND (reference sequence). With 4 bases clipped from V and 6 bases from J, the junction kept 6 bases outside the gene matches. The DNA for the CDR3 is TGTGCCAGTAGTAAACAGGGGGCGACTGATGGCTACACCTTC. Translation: CASSKQGATDGYTF.

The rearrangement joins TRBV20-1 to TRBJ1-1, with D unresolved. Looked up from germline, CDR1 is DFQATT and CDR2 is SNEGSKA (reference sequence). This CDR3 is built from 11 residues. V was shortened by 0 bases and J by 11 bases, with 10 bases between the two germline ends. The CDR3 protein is CSARDHSGAFF. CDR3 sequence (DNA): TGCAGTGCTAGAGATCACAGTGGGGCTTTCTTT.

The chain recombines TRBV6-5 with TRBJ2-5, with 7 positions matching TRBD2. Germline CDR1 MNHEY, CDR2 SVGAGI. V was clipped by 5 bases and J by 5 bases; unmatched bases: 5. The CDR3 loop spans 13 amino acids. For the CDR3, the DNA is TGTGCCAGCAGTCATTGGGGGGGGGAGACCCAGTACTTC. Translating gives CASSHWGGETQYF.

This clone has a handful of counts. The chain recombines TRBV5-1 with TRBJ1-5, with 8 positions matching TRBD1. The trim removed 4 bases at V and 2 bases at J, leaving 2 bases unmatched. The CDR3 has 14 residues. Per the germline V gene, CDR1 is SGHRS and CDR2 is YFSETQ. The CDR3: CASSPGQGNQPQHF. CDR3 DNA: TGCGCCAGCAGCCCGGGACAGGGCAATCAGCCCCAGCATTTT.

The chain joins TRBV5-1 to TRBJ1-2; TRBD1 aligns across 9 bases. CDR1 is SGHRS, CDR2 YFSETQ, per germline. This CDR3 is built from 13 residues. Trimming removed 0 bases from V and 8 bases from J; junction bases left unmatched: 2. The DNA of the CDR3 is TGCGCCAGCAGCTTGGAAACAGGGGGCGGCTACACCTTC. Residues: CASSLETGGGYTF.

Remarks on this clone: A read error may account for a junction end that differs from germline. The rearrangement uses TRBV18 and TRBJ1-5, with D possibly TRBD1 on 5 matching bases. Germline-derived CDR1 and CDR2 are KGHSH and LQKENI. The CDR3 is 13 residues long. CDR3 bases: TGTGCCAGCTCACCAGGGACTGATCAGCCCCGGCATTTT. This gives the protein CASSPGTDQPRHF. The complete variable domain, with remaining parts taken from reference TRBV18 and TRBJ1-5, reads NAGVMQNPRHLVRRRGQEARLRCSPMKGHSHVYWYRQLPEEGLKFMVYLQKENIIDESGMPKERFSAEFPKEGPSILRIQQVVRGDSAAYFCASSPGTDQPRHFGDGTRLSIL.